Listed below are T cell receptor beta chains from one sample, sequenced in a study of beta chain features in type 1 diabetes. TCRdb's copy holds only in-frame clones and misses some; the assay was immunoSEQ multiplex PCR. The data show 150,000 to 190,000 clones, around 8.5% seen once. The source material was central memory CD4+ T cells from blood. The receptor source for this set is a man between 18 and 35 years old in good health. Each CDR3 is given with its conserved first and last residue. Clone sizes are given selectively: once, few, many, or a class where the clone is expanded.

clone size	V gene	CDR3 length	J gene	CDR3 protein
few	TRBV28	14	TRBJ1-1	CASSPHWSDTEAFF
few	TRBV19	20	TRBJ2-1	CASSTASGLAGVISGNEQFF
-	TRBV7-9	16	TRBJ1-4	CASSQNSGTGGEKLFF
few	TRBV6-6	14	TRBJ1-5	CASSYSSGGQPQHF
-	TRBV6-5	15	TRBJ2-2	CASSYLPGNTGELFF
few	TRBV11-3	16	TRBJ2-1	CASSLDGGSSYNEQFF
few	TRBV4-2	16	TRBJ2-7	CASSQASGQGAYEQYF
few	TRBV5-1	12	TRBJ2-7	CASSLFRGEQYF
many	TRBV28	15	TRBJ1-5	CASSFTRRVRQPQHF
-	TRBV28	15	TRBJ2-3	CASSPQQGSTDTQYF
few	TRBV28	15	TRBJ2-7	CASSSPHRGDYEQYF
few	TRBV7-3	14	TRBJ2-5	CASSPTTSAKTQYF
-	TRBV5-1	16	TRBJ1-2	CASSRSVRDSAYGYTF
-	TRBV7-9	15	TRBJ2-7	CASSLVVAGVYEQYF
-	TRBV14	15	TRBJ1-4	CASSQAGRGYEKLFF
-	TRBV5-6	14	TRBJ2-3	CASSLGLRTDTQYF
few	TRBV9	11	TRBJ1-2	CASALNYGYTF
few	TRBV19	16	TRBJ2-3	CARGLDRSGSTDTQYF
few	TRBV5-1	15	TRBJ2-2	CASNRLAENTGELFF
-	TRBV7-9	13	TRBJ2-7	CASSLESAGEQYF
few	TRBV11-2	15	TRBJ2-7	CASSLGWQGAYEQYF
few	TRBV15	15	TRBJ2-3	CATSRVALATDTQYF
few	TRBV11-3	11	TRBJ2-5	CASSFGGPQYF
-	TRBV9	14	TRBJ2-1	CASSKQRLAREQFF
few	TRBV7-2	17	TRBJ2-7	CASSLVVAPDRAYEQYF
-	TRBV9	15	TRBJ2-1	CASSVGTSVYNEQFF
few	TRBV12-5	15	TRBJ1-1	CASGSAGTGVTEAFF
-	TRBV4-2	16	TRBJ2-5	CASSQGSGGAAETQYF
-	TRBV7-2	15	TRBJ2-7	CASSLTGGTSYEQYF
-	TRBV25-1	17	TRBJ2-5	CASSEVGGQIGQETQYF
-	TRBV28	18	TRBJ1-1	CASSFLIPTGVKDTEAFF
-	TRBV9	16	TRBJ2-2	CASSEDRGPNTGELFF
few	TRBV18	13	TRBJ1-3	CASSQGAGNTIYF
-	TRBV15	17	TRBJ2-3	CATSRDGLAGGLETQYF
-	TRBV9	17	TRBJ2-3	CASSVEAGLAVVDTQYF
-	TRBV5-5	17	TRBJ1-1	CASSQPTGGSMNTEAFF
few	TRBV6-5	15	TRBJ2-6	CASQGASSGANVLTF
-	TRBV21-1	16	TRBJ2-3	CASTQMRLASTDTQYF
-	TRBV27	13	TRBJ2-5	CASRAGRQETQYF
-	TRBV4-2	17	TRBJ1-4	CASSQDTRAGLGEKLFF
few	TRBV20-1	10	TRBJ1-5	CSAGMAPQHF
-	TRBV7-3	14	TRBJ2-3	CASSRGQGTDTQYF
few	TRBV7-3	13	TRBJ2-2	CASTSYPTGELFF
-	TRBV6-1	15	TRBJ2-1	CANKGSSGGATGLFF
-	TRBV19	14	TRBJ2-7	CASSILGGVYEQYF
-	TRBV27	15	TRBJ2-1	CASSRTSGRFNEQFF
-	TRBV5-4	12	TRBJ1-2	CASSLAGKGYTF
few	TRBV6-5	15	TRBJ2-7	CASSYSRTGLSEQYF
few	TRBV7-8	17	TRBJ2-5	CASSLGRFVAPQETQYF
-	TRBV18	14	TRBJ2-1	CASVSSGGYNEQFF
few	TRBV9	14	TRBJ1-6	CASSVEGEVSPLHF
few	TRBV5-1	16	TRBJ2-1	CASSLAVGGPKGEQFF
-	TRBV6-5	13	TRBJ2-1	CASTPAGGNEQFF
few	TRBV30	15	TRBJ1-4	CAWSVRDWVDEKLFF
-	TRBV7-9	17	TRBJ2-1	CASSLGLAGGQAVEQFF
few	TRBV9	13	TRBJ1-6	CASSVGQNSPLHF
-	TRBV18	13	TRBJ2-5	CASSRGRAETQYF
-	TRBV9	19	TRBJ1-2	CASSPGSSRDRVRYYGYTF
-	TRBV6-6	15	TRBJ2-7	CASSHHLSGESEQYF